This TCR beta chain was profiled in a study of CD8+ T cells in alopecia areata. General study points: How baseline CD8+ expansion relates to response remains uncertain (there was one nonresponder).

The treatment: oral pan-JAK inhibitor, 5-10 mg twice daily. Lesional scalp punch biopsies and peripheral blood were collected from alopecia areata patients. This clone was picked up many times. Its specificity is not known. Sequencing templates came from extracted RNA that was reverse transcribed into cDNA. The method was immunoSEQ multiplex PCR; TCRdb's version includes in-frame clones alone and lacks a portion of them. The sample consists of around 150,000 clones, about three fifths of them appearing once. CDR3 size: 16 residues. The germline gives CDR1 SEHNR, CDR2 FQNEAQ (reference sequence). V shed 5 bases and J 6 bases; nucleotides not matched to a gene: 11.

This clonotype was obtained from a human donor with alopecia areata. The material was CD4+ T cells sorted from blood, obtained at week 4, from a patient treated with tofacitinib. The chain combines TRBV7-9 with TRBJ2-1; 9 bases are shared with TRBD1. The CDR3 is CASSPNRTGEGNEQFF. The DNA of the CDR3 is TGTGCCAGCAGCCCGAACAGGACAGGGGAGGGCAATGAGCAGTTCTTC.